Included here is one TCR beta chain sequence, with context. Its antigen is not known. The entry originates in a study of blood T cells in healthy people across ages. Study-level findings and limits: No one knew whether donors had CMV, which possibly confounded expanded clonotype changes.

Samples each yielded at least 6 micrograms of total RNA. Trimming took 1 base from V and 7 from J, leaving 17 bases between them. Per the germline V gene, CDR1 is SGHRS and CDR2 is YFSETQ. The CDR3 has 15 amino acids. For the second PCR, which ran for about 6 to 12 cycles, a sample-barcoded 5' primer and a J-beta primer mix were used. Each of the cDNA molecules was tagged by a template-switch adaptor with 12 random nucleotides. TCRdb passed the 5' RACE reads through MiXCR, listing each CDR3 protein once. The top ten clones hold roughly 8% of a sample with around 1.7 million distinct CDR3 sequences, 28% of them seen once.

This chain uses TRBV5-1 with TRBJ1-2; weak D call: TRBD1 (6 bases). The clonotype was recovered from a woman aged 30 to 39 in good health. Input material: blood. CDR3 amino acids: CASSLSALQGSGYTF. DNA of the CDR3: TGCGCCAGCAGCTTGTCCGCACTCCAGGGGAGTGGCTACACCTTC.